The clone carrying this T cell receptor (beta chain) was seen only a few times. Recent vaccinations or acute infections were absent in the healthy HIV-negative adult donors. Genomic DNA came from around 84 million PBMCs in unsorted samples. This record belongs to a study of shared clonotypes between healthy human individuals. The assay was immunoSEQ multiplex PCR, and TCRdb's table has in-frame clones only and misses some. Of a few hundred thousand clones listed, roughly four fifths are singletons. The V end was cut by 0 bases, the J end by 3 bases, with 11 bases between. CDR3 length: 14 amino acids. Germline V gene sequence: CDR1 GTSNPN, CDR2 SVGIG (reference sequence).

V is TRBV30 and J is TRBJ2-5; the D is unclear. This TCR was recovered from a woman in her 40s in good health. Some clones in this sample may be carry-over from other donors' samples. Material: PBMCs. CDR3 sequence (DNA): TGTGCCTGGAGTGTACAGTCCCAAGAAGAGACCCAGTACTTC. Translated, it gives CAWSVQSQEETQYF.